The sequence of this T cell receptor (beta chain) was determined in a study of blood T cell repertoires in COVID-19 (dated by TCRdb to about 2020). Regarding the complete study: Collaborator samples came from the United States, Italy and Spain and covered acute and convalescent phases of COVID-19. Samples came from the ongoing ImmuneRACE study (first 160 participants) plus 1,254 subjects from 6 global collaborators. Where available, HLA class I and class II types were obtained from metadata supplied by the sample provider rather than from assay-based typing. A de-identified subject ID, COVID-19 status, age in years and sex were almost always included in the sample metadata. The prospective study material was composed of cDNA or gDNA derived from T cells, B-cell-depleted T cells, or PBMCs. The dataset comprised deeply sampled blood TCRbeta repertoires from subjects exposed to, actively infected with, or recovered from COVID-19. The repertoires were released in a freely available public database intended as a resource for research on the immune response to SARS-CoV-2. What the authors observed across the whole study: The amount of clinical and demographic metadata varied by source and participant and was provided uncurated.

About this clone: The antigen it recognizes is unknown. No base quality information exists; no much larger clone differs at one position.

The immunoSEQ Assay, a bias-controlled multiplex PCR, was used to amplify TCRbeta CDR3 regions from genomic DNA. The study's processing was this. Within the assay, amplification of reference gene primers was used to estimate how many nucleated cells each sample contained. To quantify the absolute abundance of each unique TCRbeta CDR3 rearrangement, sequence reads were collapsed and filtered. For each sample, productive Simpson clonality was calculated by taking the square root of Simpson's diversity index across productive rearrangements. Imported from immuneACCESS, the table was reduced by TCRdb to in-frame sequences with V and J called. These copies leave out some clones; in studies compared against another copy, an unresolved V gene accounts for under half, and the cause of the remainder is not known. The DNA was the basis for D and trimming; V, J and clone size are from that table. This sample holds 200,000 to 300,000 clones; approximately 80% were observed only once. Of the sample, approximately 2.4% is held by the ten largest clones.

From the germline V gene, CDR1 is SGHTA and CDR2 is FQGNSA. The CDR3 holds 12 amino acids from the cysteine to the phenylalanine. Solely the CDR3 DNA is kept, with 36 bases framed from the first base. Germline trimming amounts to 4 bases on V and 9 bases on J, with 6 as the count of junction bases outside the gene matches. Another Seattle source contributed samples from volunteer blood donors who had recovered from COVID-19. Whole blood was collected in K2EDTA tubes by collaborating institutions according to the institutions' own protocols. For TCRbeta analysis, collaborators shipped samples in one of three forms: frozen whole blood, isolated PBMCs, or DNA extracted from either of those sample types.

The receptor's source is a middle-aged man who had recovered from COVID-19. The chain uses TRBV7-2 and TRBJ2-7; 7 middle bases align to TRBD1. Input material: peripheral blood. The encoded CDR3 is CASSSQGDRQYF. The DNA is TGTGCCAGCAGCTCCCAGGGGGACAGGCAGTACTTC.